This T cell receptor (beta chain) is from a study of spatial heterogeneity in lung cancer. Study overall: After resection, follow-up PBMC samples were sequenced when available, at a median of approximately 2 years later.

Every TCR cDNA molecule bore its own unique molecular identifier. TCRdb passed the 5' RACE reads through MiXCR, listing each CDR3 protein once. The sample holds about 50,000 distinct CDR3 sequences, 6.5% to 7.5% seen once. Specified time point: blood at routine non-recurrence follow-up after resection. Tumor, nontumor lung or frozen PBMC supplied whole RNA that was sequenced unsorted. This clonotype was seen repeatedly, ten times or more. CDR1 SGHTA and CDR2 FQGNSA come from the germline V gene. Germline trimming cut 5 bases from V and 2 bases from J; bases unmatched to any gene: 2. The CDR3 is 13 residues long.

The source of this sequence is a female donor with early-stage non-small cell lung cancer. The material sequenced was PBMCs, taken at follow-up. This chain connects TRBV7-2 to TRBJ1-1, with 7 bases identical to TRBD1. The CDR3 is CASSRQGNTEAFF. For the CDR3, the DNA is TGTGCCAGCAGCCGACAGGGAAACACTGAAGCTTTCTTT.